The 20 T cell receptor beta chains reported below all come from one sample, sequenced in a study of T cell changes during pregnancy in multiple sclerosis (dated by TCRdb to the late 2010s). Libraries were constructed by the immunoSEQ multiplex PCR assay. In TCRdb, the immuneACCESS table is reduced to in-frame sequences with V and J assigned. These tables do not hold every clone; where another copy was compared, an unresolved V gene accounts for under half, and the others remain unexplained. This sample holds under 75,000 clones; approximately 90% were observed only once. Less than 3% of the sample goes to the ten largest clones. Sequenced here: peripheral blood, sampled in the third trimester of pregnancy. The receptors were sampled from a female donor in good health, enrolled as a control in a pregnancy study.

The chain joins TRBV28 to TRBJ2-1; TRBD2 aligns across 9 bases. CDR1 is MDHEN and CDR2 is SYDVKM in the germline V gene. This CDR3 is 15 amino acids long. After removal of 9 bases from V and 8 bases from J, the junction contained 14 bases not matched to a gene. CDR3 region: CASPEGVAGVDEQFF. CDR3 nucleotides: TGTGCCAGTCCCGAGGGAGTAGCGGGAGTGGATGAGCAGTTCTTC.

The chain links TRBV5-1 to TRBJ2-3; 7 positions match TRBD2. V was pared by 5 bases and J by 2 bases, with 8 bases of the junction left unmatched. This CDR3 contains 15 residues. Germline lookup yields CDR1 SGHRS and CDR2 YFSETQ. For the CDR3, the DNA is TGCGCCAGCAGGCCAGCGGGACGACCCACAGATACGCAGTATTTT. Residues: CASRPAGRPTDTQYF.

The chain joins TRBV4-3 to TRBJ2-3; D may be TRBD1 (5 bases). Germline V gene sequence: CDR1 LGHNA, CDR2 YSLEER. V was trimmed by 0 bases and J by 4 bases, leaving 8 bases between them. The CDR3 is made up of 14 amino acids. The CDR3 region has the DNA TGCGCCAGCAGCCAAGAATGGGGCTCAGATACGCAGTATTTT. This codes for CASSQEWGSDTQYF.

The CDR3 bases are TGTGCCAGCAGCGCTATACCGACAGGGATCCAAGAGACCCAGTACTTC. Translation: CASSAIPTGIQETQYF. The chain couples TRBV28 to TRBJ2-5; TRBD1 aligns across 7 bases. V lost 6 bases to trimming and J lost 1 base; unmatched junction nucleotides: 11. The CDR3 is 16 residues long. CDR1 and CDR2 (germline): MDHEN, SYDVKM.

The chain links TRBV6-1 to TRBJ2-1; D is undetermined. Trimming pared 0 bases from V and 0 bases from J, leaving 9 bases between. The CDR3 length is 16 residues. Germline assignment: CDR1 MNHNS and CDR2 SASEGT. CDR3 in amino acids: CASSEARTDSYNEQFF. For the CDR3, the DNA is TGTGCCAGCAGTGAAGCGCGAACAGACTCCTACAATGAGCAGTTCTTC.

V and J are TRBV23-1 and TRBJ2-7, with 10 bases fitting TRBD2. TRBV23-1 is identified as an open reading frame with a role that is uncertain. The junction had 17 bases not matched to a gene; V was cut back by 1 base and J by 5 bases. CDR3 length: 19 amino acids. For the CDR3, the DNA is TGCGCCAGCAGTCAATTTCATTTACTAGCGGGGTTCGGGAGCCACGAGCAGTACTTC. Its translation: CASSQFHLLAGFGSHEQYF.

The chain couples TRBV7-2 to TRBJ1-2; D perhaps matches TRBD1 (5 bases). The CDR3 covers 16 residues. The germline gives CDR1 SGHTA, CDR2 FQGNSA. V lost 1 base, J lost 1 base, and 13 bases lay in between. The CDR3 coding sequence is TGTGCCAGCAGCTTAGGTGGCAGGGTAATTAACTATGGCTACACCTTC. Translation gives CASSLGGRVINYGYTF.

The V gene is TRBV28, the J gene TRBJ2-1; possibly TRBD2 for D (5 bases). This CDR3 has 15 residues. In germline, CDR1 is MDHEN, CDR2 SYDVKM. V lost 5 bases to trimming and J lost 7 bases, with 18 bases between them. The CDR3 loop reads CASSRRTALTNEQFF. CDR3 sequence (DNA): TGTGCCAGCAGTCGGAGGACCGCTCTAACAAATGAGCAGTTCTTC.

The DNA for the CDR3 is TGTGCCAGCAGTTCCGGGACATATAGTGAAGCTTTCTTT. Amino acids: CASSSGTYSEAFF. The V and J genes are TRBV14 and TRBJ1-1, with D perhaps TRBD1 (6 bases). V was cut by 6 bases and J by 7 bases, with 15 bases left in between. Germline values: CDR1 SGHDN, CDR2 FVKESK. This CDR3 is 13 amino acids long. Drawing the rest from reference TRBV14 and TRBJ1-1, the complete variable domain is EAGVTQFPSHSVIEKGQTVTLRCDPISGHDNLYWYRRVMGKEIKFLLHFVKESKQDESGMPNNRFLAERTGGTYSTLKVQPAELEDSGVYFCASSSGTYSEAFFGQGTRLTVV.

The J gene is TRBJ2-7, the V gene TRBV7-2; possibly TRBD2 for D (7 bases). CDR1 is SGHTA and CDR2 is FQGNSA in the germline V gene. This CDR3 is 13 amino acids long. The V end lost 2 bases, the J end lost 7 bases, and 12 bases lay between the germline ends. The CDR3 protein is CASSLPRGGEQYF. The DNA of the CDR3 is TGTGCCAGCAGCTTACCGAGGGGGGGGGAGCAGTACTTC.

The J gene is TRBJ2-6, the V gene TRBV6-1; D is unclear. Trimming took off 7 bases at V and 2 bases at J, with 12 bases between the two ends. This CDR3 spans 15 amino acids. Germline lookup yields CDR1 MNHNS and CDR2 SASEGT. The DNA for the CDR3 is TGTGCCAGCACGCCAACTCTTCCTGGGGCCAACGTCCTGACTTTC. This sequence encodes CASTPTLPGANVLTF.

This chain connects TRBV6-6 to TRBJ2-3; unclear D gene. In germline, CDR1 is MNHNY, CDR2 SVGAGI (reference sequence). With 8 bases removed from V and 2 bases from J, the gap between germline ends came to 5 bases. The CDR3 contains 11 residues. In nucleotides, the CDR3 is TGTGCCAGCGGGCACACAGATACGCAGTATTTT. This translates into CASGHTDTQYF.

The genes are TRBV19 and TRBJ2-1; possibly TRBD1 for D (6 bases). Germline-derived CDR1 and CDR2 are LNHDA and SQIVND (reference sequence). Trimming took off 2 bases at V and 7 bases at J, with 15 bases between the two ends. This CDR3 is built from 15 residues. The DNA of the CDR3 is TGTGCCAGTAGTATACCTCAGGGGTCTAGGAATGAGCAGTTCTTC. Translating gives CASSIPQGSRNEQFF.

The CDR3 protein is CASSLVWGGNEKLFF. CDR3 in DNA: TGTGCCAGCAGCCTCGTGTGGGGGGGGAATGAAAAACTGTTTTTT. The V call is TRBV11-2, the J call TRBJ1-4, with D possibly being TRBD1 (5 bases). V lost 5 bases and J 5 bases, leaving 15 bases between the germline ends. This CDR3 is 15 amino acids long. Germline CDR1 and CDR2: SGHAT and FQNNGV.

The V call is TRBV7-3, the J call TRBJ2-3; no clear D gene. The CDR3 length is 15 residues. Between the trimmed V and J ends, which lost 4 bases and 8 bases, there was a span of 19 bases. Germline CDR1 reads SGHTA; CDR2 reads FQGTGA. The CDR3 loop is CASSSTAYAPSTQYF. CDR3 DNA sequence: TGTGCCAGCAGCTCAACCGCCTATGCCCCGTCTACGCAGTATTTT.

The chain carries TRBV11-2 and TRBJ2-4, with 8 nucleotides matching TRBD1. Germline assignment: CDR1 SGHAT and CDR2 FQNNGV. The CDR3 contains 16 residues. The J segment lost 6 bases and the V segment lost 0 bases, leaving 7 bases of the junction unmatched. CDR3 protein: CASSLDFIGQGNIQYF. CDR3 DNA: TGTGCCAGCAGCTTAGATTTTATAGGACAGGGAAACATTCAGTACTTC.

The chain has TRBV27 and TRBJ2-7, with no clear D. The CDR3 covers 14 residues. Trimming took off 6 bases at V and 2 bases at J, with 14 bases between the two ends. Per the germline V gene, CDR1 is MNHEY and CDR2 is SMNVEV (reference sequence). CDR3 residues: CASSPEAVPYEQYF. DNA for the CDR3: TGTGCCAGCAGCCCAGAGGCGGTCCCCTACGAGCAGTACTTC.

This clone was observed a single time. The gene calls are TRBV28 and TRBJ2-3; 9 bases fit TRBD2. CDR1 and CDR2 from the germline V gene are MDHEN and SYDVKM. This CDR3 comprises 15 residues. The ends lost 6 bases at V and 2 bases at J; junction bases unmatched: 6. The CDR3 nucleotides are TGTGCCAGCAGCCCAGCGGGGGGCGACACAGATACGCAGTATTTT. Protein product: CASSPAGGDTDTQYF.

The chain employs TRBV5-4 and TRBJ2-7, with 10 bases matching TRBD1. Germline V gene data show CDR1 as SGHNT and CDR2 as YYREEE (reference sequence). With V trimmed by 3 bases and J by 4 bases, 1 base remained unmatched. The CDR3 is 13 amino acids. Here the CDR3 DNA reads TGTGCCAGCAGCTCGGGACAGGGGTACGAGCAGTACTTC. Translating it yields CASSSGQGYEQYF.

The CDR3 loop is CASTTRGAAGQPQHF. Written as DNA, the CDR3 is TGTGCCAGTACTACGAGAGGGGCAGCGGGGCAGCCCCAGCATTTT. The chain recombines TRBV19 with TRBJ1-5, with a weak D call TRBD1 (5 bases). Germline V gene sequence: CDR1 LNHDA, CDR2 SQIVND (reference sequence). Trimming pared 7 bases from V and 7 bases from J, leaving 20 bases between. The CDR3 has 15 amino acids.